This T cell receptor (beta chain) is from a study of CXCR3-negative and CXCR3-positive naive CD8 T cells. This clonotype counts as medium-sized by frequency. Its matching antigen is unknown. UMI labels and 5' RACE were used to prepare the TRB cDNA libraries. Following a re-call of the 5' RACE reads, TCRdb has one entry per CDR3 protein and lacks DNA. In all, the sample yields 2,500 to 3,000 distinct CDR3 sequences. Whole-study findings and limits: Naive cells positive for CXCR3 carried more hydrophobic TRB CDR3s than CXCR3-negative ones.

Germline CDR1 and CDR2: SGHVS and FQNEAQ. The CDR3 length is 18 residues. The V and J genes are TRBV7-8 and TRBJ2-6; TCRdb returns TRBD2, unconfirmable since there is no DNA. The material sequenced was naive CXCR3+ CD8+ T cells from blood. Subset specified: CD45RO-CCR7+CD27+CD95- naive CD8+ T cells expressing CXCR3 (TNR3+). The sequence was collected from a human donor in good health. Some clones in this sample may be carry-over from other donors' samples. This CDR3 is CASSSLPEASSGANVLTF.